One T cell receptor beta chain is described in this entry. In the original analysis: Scientists estimated how many nucleated cells there were by amplifying reference gene primers. The assay was immunoSEQ multiplex PCR, and TCRdb's table has in-frame clones only and misses some. The V and J calls and clone size were taken over from that table, and D and trimming were inferred from the DNA. The table has 8,000 or so clones, approximately 80% seen once. This record belongs to a study of blood T cell repertoires in COVID-19. For the study at large: Samples came from the United States, Italy and Spain, spanning acute and convalescent COVID-19. PBMCs, B-cell-depleted T cells, or T cells were the source of the cDNA or gDNA that made up the material.

Trimming cost V 0 bases and J 5 bases, with 11 bases left between them. The CDR3 spans 14 residues. Per germline, CDR1 SGDLS and CDR2 YYNGEE. Input material: peripheral blood. The rearrangement joins TRBV9 to TRBJ2-5; the D is unclear. The clonotype comes from a human donor in a cohort sampled during active COVID-19. The CDR3 protein is CASSVEEDSETQYF. CDR3 DNA sequence: TGTGCCAGCAGCGTAGAAGAGGATTCGGAGACCCAGTACTTC.